The 19 T cell receptor beta chains in this list originate from one sample, sequenced in a study of CD8+CD57+ T cells in acquired aplastic anemia. TCR beta VDJ combinations and CDR3 sequences were profiled from genomic DNA. TCRdb recomputed calls from the reads with MiXCR, one row per CDR3 protein. The repertoire has around 160,000 distinct CDR3 sequences, roughly 48% of them found once; the top ten carry about 2.6%. All patients picked for sequencing had shown, by flow cytometry, an expansion of CD8+CD57+ cells. The specimen sequenced was sorted CD4+, CD8+, or CD8+CD57+ T cells (not recorded which) from PBMCs. The source of these receptors is a human donor with aplastic anemia.

This clonotype turned up a few times. V and J are TRBV10-3 and TRBJ2-1; TRBD1 aligns across 9 bases. Germline loops: CDR1 ENHRY, CDR2 SYGVKD. Unmatched junction bases numbered 3, after V lost 6 bases and J lost 0 bases. The CDR3 runs to 15 residues. The CDR3 DNA reads as TGTGCCATCAGGGTACAGGGGGCCTCCTACAATGAGCAGTTCTTC. This sequence encodes CAIRVQGASYNEQFF.

This clonotype was observed at least ten times. The CDR3 bases are TGTGCCAGCAGTTCCCCTAGCGGGAGGCAGTTCTTC. Translating gives CASSSPSGRQFF. The V gene is TRBV6-5, the J gene TRBJ2-1; 10 bases are a match to TRBD2. Looked up from germline, CDR1 is MNHEY and CDR2 is SVGAGI. The CDR3 covers 12 residues. Trimming at V came to 4 bases and at J to 12 bases, leaving 3 bases not matched to a gene.

This chain joins TRBV25-1 and TRBJ1-1; D possibly corresponds to TRBD1 (5 bases). The germline V gene has CDR1 MGHDK and CDR2 SYGVNS. V was shortened by 2 bases and J by 6 bases, with 16 bases between the two germline ends. The CDR3 sequence is 15 residues long. The CDR3, as DNA: TGTGCCAGCAGTGAACCTGGACAAGGGAGCGCTGAAGCTTTCTTT. Translating it yields CASSEPGQGSAEAFF.

The sample holds many counts of this clonotype. This sequence joins TRBV19 and TRBJ2-3, with TRBD1 identical over 9 bases. V shed 10 bases, J shed 3 bases, and the junction held 14 bases outside the gene matches. The CDR3 is 16 residues long. Germline CDR1 LNHDA, CDR2 SQIVND (reference sequence). The chain's CDR3 is CATATPGQGGTDTQYF. The CDR3 nucleotides read TGTGCCACCGCAACTCCGGGACAGGGAGGGACAGATACGCAGTATTTT. The complete variable domain, with remaining parts taken from reference TRBV19 and TRBJ2-3, reads DGGITQSPKYLFRKEGQNVTLSCEQNLNHDAMYWYRQDPGQGLRLIYYSQIVNDFQKGDIAEGYSVSREKKESFPLTVTSAQKNPTAFYLCATATPGQGGTDTQYFGPGTRLTVL.

This clonotype was detected only once. The chain has TRBV3-1 and TRBJ2-3; either TRBD1 or TRBD2 may fit D (5 bases each). The CDR3 runs 18 residues. V was shortened by 4 bases and J by 0 bases, with 20 bases between the two germline ends. Germline assignment: CDR1 LGHDT and CDR2 YNNKEL (reference sequence). Written as DNA, the CDR3 is TGTGCCAGCAGCCCCGCCCATCTGGGACCGGCTAGCACAGATACGCAGTATTTT. The encoded protein is CASSPAHLGPASTDTQYF.

The genes are TRBV7-8 and TRBJ2-6; 8 bases fit TRBD2. V shed 4 bases, J shed 4 bases, and the junction held 12 bases outside the gene matches. This CDR3 has 18 residues. CDR1 and CDR2 from the germline V gene are SGHVS and FQNEAQ. The CDR3 sequence is CASSSRRAGGSGANVLTF. The CDR3 coding sequence is TGTGCCAGCAGCTCGAGGCGGGCGGGGGGATCCGGGGCCAACGTCCTGACTTTC. The variable domain in full, with the rest retrieved from reference TRBV7-8 and TRBJ2-6, is GAGVSQSPRYKVAKRGQDVALRCDPISGHVSLFWYQQALGQGPEFLTYFQNEAQLDKSGLPSDRFFAERPEGSVSTLKIQRTQQEDSAVYLCASSSRRAGGSGANVLTFGAGSRLTVL.

This clonotype was found once. V gene TRBV15 combines with J gene TRBJ2-7; D might be TRBD2 (5 bases). The CDR3 totals 11 residues. V shed 5 bases and J shed 9 bases, with 11 bases lying between them. From germline, CDR1 is LNHNV and CDR2 YYDKDF (reference sequence). The CDR3 DNA reads as TGTGCCACCAGCGGACTTGGGCTGCAGTACTTC. This encodes CATSGLGLQYF.

This clonotype was seen many times. The V and J genes are TRBV7-9 and TRBJ1-2; D is possibly TRBD1 (5 bases). The CDR3 totals 13 residues. Trimming took 1 base from V and 8 from J, leaving 11 bases between them. Germline V gene lookup returns CDR1 SEHNR and CDR2 FQNEAQ (reference sequence). The CDR3 DNA follows: TGTGCCAGCAGCTTAGAAGGAGGGGACGGCTACACCTTC. It yields the protein CASSLEGGDGYTF.

This clonotype was seen many times. This chain links TRBV3-1 with TRBJ1-2; the match to TRBD1 covers 7 bases. CDR1 is LGHDT, CDR2 YNNKEL, per germline (reference sequence). The V and J ends lost 1 base and 8 bases, in that order; junction bases with no gene match: 4. The CDR3 is 13 residues long. CDR3 loop: CASSQVVGGGYTF. In DNA, the CDR3 is TGTGCCAGCAGCCAAGTCGTAGGGGGCGGCTACACCTTC.

J is TRBJ2-3 and V is TRBV6-5; D is undetermined. The V and J ends lost 0 bases and 3 bases respectively, with 7 bases between them. This CDR3 has 14 residues. Germline V lookup: CDR1 MNHEY, CDR2 SVGAGI. CDR3 amino acids: CASSYSDPTDTQYF. The DNA for the CDR3 is TGTGCCAGCAGTTACTCGGATCCTACAGATACGCAGTATTTT.

The rearrangement links TRBV24-1 to TRBJ2-3; 8 bases line up with TRBD1. This CDR3 comprises 15 residues. The V and J ends lost 3 bases and 3 bases, in that order; junction bases with no gene match: 4. Germline CDR1 reads KGHDR; CDR2 reads SFDVKD. Here the CDR3 reads CATSDRTGLTDTQYF. In nucleotides, the CDR3 is TGTGCCACCAGTGATCGGACAGGGTTAACAGATACGCAGTATTTT.

This clonotype has ten or more counts. The chain links TRBV6-5 to TRBJ2-5, with D possibly being TRBD2 (5 bases). Germline loops: CDR1 MNHEY, CDR2 SVGAGI. Deletions cut 5 bases from V and 4 bases from J, with 14 bases between. The length of the CDR3 is 14 residues. CDR3 in amino acids: CASSTSGRGETQYF. CDR3 nucleotide sequence: TGTGCCAGCAGTACCTCGGGGAGAGGAGAGACCCAGTACTTC.

V is TRBV20-1 and J is TRBJ2-1; tentatively, D is TRBD2 (6 bases). The CDR3 has 11 residues. Trimming removed 3 bases from V and 12 bases from J, with 12 bases in between. Germline V gene data show CDR1 as DFQATT and CDR2 as SNEGSKA (reference sequence). CDR3 sequence (DNA): TGCAGTGCTAGTAGGGACTCTGGGCAGTTCTTC. This translates into CSASRDSGQFF.

As regards this clonotype: The junction departs from the called germline gene at one end, perhaps through a read error. The chain joins TRBV5-1 to TRBJ1-6, with 7 bases identical to TRBD1. CDR3 length: 14 residues. Per the germline V gene, CDR1 is SGHRS and CDR2 is YFSETQ. The CDR3 protein is CASSPGTARSPPHF. The CDR3 region has the DNA TGCGCCAGCAGCCCCGGGACAGCACGGTCACCCCCCCACTTT.

At least ten counts were recorded for this clonotype. The chain is built from TRBV7-6 and TRBJ1-5; D gene unclear. V lost 4 bases, J lost 0 bases, and 4 bases lay in between. The germline V gene has CDR1 SGHVS and CDR2 FNYEAQ. This CDR3 contains 13 residues. The CDR3 protein is CASSSSSNQPQHF. The DNA of the CDR3 is TGTGCCAGCAGCTCGAGTAGCAATCAGCCCCAGCATTTT.

This clonotype was seen a single time. The V and J genes are TRBV15 and TRBJ2-5; D is perhaps TRBD2 (5 bases). Trimming shortened V by 4 bases and J by 2 bases, and 8 bases separated the two germline ends. The CDR3 runs to 13 residues. Germline V gene sequence: CDR1 LNHNV, CDR2 YYDKDF (reference sequence). Here the CDR3 DNA reads TGTGCCACCAGCAACGGGGTACAAGAGACCCAGTACTTC. This sequence encodes CATSNGVQETQYF.

This clonotype was recorded at least ten times. The rearrangement links TRBV19 to TRBJ2-5; 9 nucleotides align to TRBD1. This CDR3 has 13 amino acids. With 6 bases clipped from V and 4 bases from J, the junction kept 3 bases outside the gene matches. The germline gives CDR1 LNHDA, CDR2 SQIVND (reference sequence). CDR3 DNA: TGTGCCAGTAGGGGACAGGGAGGAGAGACCCAGTACTTC. Protein sequence: CASRGQGGETQYF.

Concerning this clonotype: A much larger clone sits a single nucleotide away, making a read error possible. The genes are TRBV6-5 and TRBJ1-6; maybe TRBD1 (5 bases). Looked up from germline, CDR1 is MNHEY and CDR2 is SVGAGI. CDR3 length equals 16 residues. The V end was cut by 0 bases, the J end by 5 bases, with 11 bases between. CDR3 loop: CASSYSREPDNSPLHF. The CDR3 DNA reads as TGTGCCAGCAGTTACTCCAGGGAGCCCGATAATTCACCCCTCCACTTT.

This clonotype was recorded once. The rearrangement joins TRBV15 to TRBJ1-2; weak D call: TRBD1 (5 bases). CDR3 length equals 13 residues. The V gene lost 3 bases and the J gene lost 7 bases, with 12 bases spanning the gap. Germline V gene lookup returns CDR1 LNHNV and CDR2 YYDKDF (reference sequence). The CDR3 nucleotides are TGTGCCACCAGCAGTTCATCGGGGGTTGGCTACACCTTC. It is translated as CATSSSSGVGYTF.